A single sample is the source of the 31 T cell receptor beta chains below, sequenced in a study of blood T cells in healthy people across ages. Together with a sample-barcoded 5' primer, a J-beta primer mix was included in a second PCR lasting roughly 6 to 12 cycles. TCRdb reprocessed the 5' RACE reads with MiXCR, giving one entry per CDR3 protein. The repertoire holds hundreds of thousands of distinct CDR3 sequences, with roughly two fifths as singletons. Material: blood. The receptor source for this set is a man older than 75 in good health.

This clonotype was recorded a few times. This rearrangement joins TRBV5-1 to TRBJ2-3; no firm D call. The germline V gene encodes CDR1 SGHRS and CDR2 YFSETQ. The CDR3 spans 16 residues. The ends were cut back, 1 base at V and 2 bases at J, with 14 bases in the middle. In DNA form, the CDR3 reads TGCGCCAGCAGCTTGTTATTTTTCGAGGTCACAGATACGCAGTATTTT. Translation gives CASSLLFFEVTDTQYF.

The gene calls are TRBV3-1 and TRBJ2-1; D might be TRBD1 or TRBD2, each matching 6 bases. The CDR3 sequence is 16 residues long. The V gene lost 2 bases and the J gene lost 2 bases, with 13 bases spanning the gap. Per germline, CDR1 LGHDT and CDR2 YNNKEL (reference sequence). CDR3 in DNA: TGTGCCAGCAGCCAACGGGGGCCGAACCCCTACAATGAGCAGTTCTTC. This codes for CASSQRGPNPYNEQFF.

This clonotype occurred a few times. The gene calls are TRBV20-1 and TRBJ2-6; 11 bases align to TRBD2. The ends lost 4 bases at V and 2 bases at J; junction bases unmatched: 4. The germline gives CDR1 DFQATT, CDR2 SNEGSKA (reference sequence). The CDR3 sequence is 16 residues long. CDR3 DNA sequence: TGCAGTGCTACTAGCGGGAGGTCTCCTGGGGCCAACGTCCTGACTTTC. This translates into CSATSGRSPGANVLTF.

This chain uses TRBV9 with TRBJ1-2; D uncertain. Germline CDR1 SGDLS, CDR2 YYNGEE. The length of the CDR3 is 15 residues. The ends were cut back, 0 bases at V and 4 bases at J, with 13 bases in the middle. CDR3 loop: CASSVGDDGSYGYTF. DNA for the CDR3: TGTGCCAGCAGCGTAGGAGATGACGGCTCCTATGGCTACACCTTC.

The table lists this clonotype with a few counts. V is TRBV5-1 and J is TRBJ2-6, with 9 bases identical to TRBD1. This CDR3 spans 17 amino acids. Unmatched junction bases numbered 4, after V lost 3 bases and J lost 0 bases. CDR1 SGHRS and CDR2 YFSETQ come from the germline V gene. The CDR3 sequence: CASSSGQGASGANVLTF. The CDR3 region has the DNA TGCGCCAGCAGCTCGGGACAGGGTGCCTCTGGGGCCAACGTCCTGACTTTC.

This clonotype was observed a few times. The chain carries TRBV20-1 and TRBJ2-1; 10 bases are a match to TRBD2. Germline assignment: CDR1 DFQATT and CDR2 SNEGSKA (reference sequence). Unmatched junction bases numbered 17, after V lost 3 bases and J lost 0 bases. The CDR3 is 20 residues long. The DNA for the CDR3 is TGCAGTGCTAGCAAATGGGCTAGCGGGAGTATGGGAAGCTCCTACAATGAGCAGTTCTTC. Protein product: CSASKWASGSMGSSYNEQFF.

The chain has TRBV20-1 and TRBJ2-5; 7 bases are a match to TRBD2. Germline assignment: CDR1 DFQATT and CDR2 SNEGSKA (reference sequence). This CDR3 is built from 12 residues. J gave up 5 bases and V 3 bases, and 3 bases lay outside the gene matches. Written as DNA, the CDR3 is TGCAGTGCTAGTGGGGGGGGTGAGACCCAGTACTTC. Translation: CSASGGGETQYF.

V usage is TRBV7-2 and J usage is TRBJ2-7; no clear D. This CDR3 comprises 14 residues. Trimming removed 1 base from V and 1 base from J, with 8 bases in between. CDR1 and CDR2 from the germline V gene are SGHTA and FQGNSA. The CDR3 nucleotides are TGTACCAGCAGCTTAGTGCCGCATTCCTACGAGCAGTACTTC. This codes for CTSSLVPHSYEQYF.

This sequence joins TRBV7-8 and TRBJ2-1, with 9 bases identical to TRBD2. V gave up 8 bases and J gave up 10 bases; unmatched junction bases: 6. Germline V lookup: CDR1 SGHVS, CDR2 FQNEAQ. CDR3 length: 12 amino acids. For the CDR3, the DNA is TGTGCCAGCCGCGTGACTAGCGGAGAGCAGTTCTTC. It is translated as CASRVTSGEQFF.

The rearrangement links TRBV2 to TRBJ2-1, with 8 nucleotides matching TRBD1. Germline V CDR1 and CDR2: SNHLY, FYNNEI. J lost 5 bases, V lost 7 bases, and 10 bases had no gene match. CDR3 size: 15 residues. The CDR3 here is CASTSAGTGHNEQFF. DNA for the CDR3: TGTGCCAGCACCTCAGCCGGGACAGGACACAATGAGCAGTTCTTC.

This clonotype was picked up a small number of times. The chain recombines TRBV7-2 with TRBJ2-4, with TRBD2 as a possible D gene (5 bases). The CDR3 sequence is 15 residues long. The germline CDR1 and CDR2 sequences are SGHTA and FQGNSA. Trimming shortened V by 5 bases and J by 7 bases, and 18 bases separated the two germline ends. The CDR3: CASSTGNHRKNIQYF. The DNA for the CDR3 is TGTGCCAGCAGCACGGGGAACCATCGGAAGAACATTCAGTACTTC.

The chain joins TRBV24-1 to TRBJ2-2, with TRBD2 identical over 9 bases. V was clipped by 8 bases and J by 4 bases; unmatched bases: 1. The CDR3 is 13 amino acids. Germline loops: CDR1 KGHDR, CDR2 SFDVKD. The CDR3 loop is CATKTSGTGELFF. CDR3 coding DNA: TGTGCCACCAAGACTAGCGGCACCGGGGAGCTGTTTTTT.

This clonotype came up many times. This chain links TRBV6-2 or TRBV6-3 with TRBJ2-7, with 7 bases identical to TRBD2. J was trimmed by 4 bases and V by 8 bases; bases with no gene match: 5. The CDR3 runs 12 residues. CDR1 is MNHEY, CDR2 SVGEGT, per germline. CDR3 protein: CASGRGEYEQYF. The DNA of the CDR3 is TGTGCCAGCGGCCGGGGGGAATACGAGCAGTACTTC.

There are a few counts of this clonotype. This chain uses TRBV29-1 with TRBJ2-6, with D uncertain. There are 15 residues in the CDR3. Germline V gives CDR1 SQVTM, CDR2 ANQGSEA. V gave up 3 bases and J gave up 0 bases, with 9 bases separating them. The CDR3 protein is CSVEGQDSGANVLTF. CDR3 nucleotides: TGCAGCGTTGAGGGTCAGGACTCTGGGGCCAACGTCCTGACTTTC.

Comments on this clonotype: A clone one base away is much larger, so this may be a read error. The chain combines TRBV3-1 with TRBJ2-7; the match to TRBD2 covers 8 bases. The CDR3 contains 17 residues. CDR1 and CDR2 (germline): LGHDT, YNNKEL (reference sequence). Trimming cost V 2 bases and J 7 bases; bases outside gene matches: 16. The CDR3 protein is CASSQSQRRGADDEQYF. The CDR3 DNA reads TGTGCCAGCAGCCAATCTCAAAGGCGGGGGGCCGACGATGAGCAGTACTTC.

This clonotype showed up many times. This chain links TRBV29-1 with TRBJ2-5; D uncertain. Trimming left V 8 bases short and J 5 bases short, with 12 bases between. Germline V gene lookup returns CDR1 SQVTM and CDR2 ANQGSEA. CDR3 length: 11 amino acids. The CDR3 loop reads CSKRTGETQYF. The CDR3 DNA follows: TGCAGCAAGAGGACCGGCGAGACCCAGTACTTC.

This chain links TRBV6-2 or TRBV6-3 with TRBJ2-1; D may be TRBD1 or TRBD2 (5 bases each). CDR1 MNHEY and CDR2 SVGEGT come from the germline V gene. Trimming removed 6 bases at V and 8 bases at J, with 20 bases between. This CDR3 spans 15 amino acids. The CDR3: CASRPTGQGSDEQFF. The CDR3 DNA is TGTGCCAGCAGACCAACGGGGCAGGGTAGCGATGAGCAGTTCTTC.

This clonotype was seen more than once but under ten times. V usage is TRBV20-1 and J usage is TRBJ2-7; D is perhaps TRBD1 (6 bases). The CDR3 runs 14 residues. Trimming removed 1 base from V and 4 bases from J, with 14 bases in between. Germline lookup yields CDR1 DFQATT and CDR2 SNEGSKA (reference sequence). The DNA for the CDR3 is TGCAGTGCTAGAGGTGGACAGAGACTTTACGAGCAGTACTTC. The encoded protein is CSARGGQRLYEQYF.

A few counts support this clonotype. This chain connects TRBV12-3 or TRBV12-4 to TRBJ1-2; the D gene is possibly TRBD1 (6 bases). This CDR3 is built from 12 residues. Trimming cost V 5 bases and J 3 bases, with 7 bases left between them. The CDR3 reads CASSRTDYGYTF. DNA of the CDR3: TGTGCCAGCAGTAGGACAGACTATGGCTACACCTTC.

There are a few counts of this clonotype. DNA for the CDR3: TGTGCCACCAGTGAAAATGGACAGACCTACGAGCAGTACTTC. This translates into CATSENGQTYEQYF. The genes are TRBV24-1 and TRBJ2-7; D may be TRBD1 (6 bases). This CDR3 has 14 residues. Per germline, CDR1 KGHDR and CDR2 SFDVKD. Trimming pared 4 bases from V and 2 bases from J, leaving 11 bases between.

CDR3 coding DNA: TGTGCCAGCAGTGAAGGACCAGGGTTGACCGCAGATACGCAGTATTTT. This gives the protein CASSEGPGLTADTQYF. This rearrangement joins TRBV6-1 to TRBJ2-3; D perhaps matches TRBD1 (5 bases). The CDR3 consists of 16 residues. V shed 1 base and J shed 4 bases, with 15 bases lying between them. The V gene's germline CDR1 is MNHNS and CDR2 SASEGT.

This clonotype was seen repeatedly, ten times or more. The chain joins TRBV12-5 to TRBJ2-3; D remains unclear. This CDR3 spans 14 amino acids. V was pared by 3 bases and J by 2 bases, with 9 bases between. Germline V gene data show CDR1 as LGHNT and CDR2 as FRNRAP. The CDR3 DNA sequence: TGTGCTAGTGGTTTAGAAGGGTTCACAGATACGCAGTATTTT. Protein: CASGLEGFTDTQYF.

This sequence joins TRBV10-2 and TRBJ2-5, with 7 bases that match TRBD1. The J segment lost 11 bases and the V segment lost 8 bases, leaving 11 bases of the junction unmatched. The CDR3 has 12 amino acids. The germline gives CDR1 WSHSY, CDR2 SAAADI. The chain's CDR3 is CASAGGNEEQYF. For the CDR3, the DNA is TGCGCCAGCGCAGGGGGAAATGAGGAGCAGTACTTC.

A note on this clonotype: One end of the junction is discordant with germline, which a read error may explain. The chain carries TRBV20-1 and TRBJ2-5; 12 bases line up with TRBD2. This CDR3 region has 16 residues. From germline, CDR1 is DFQATT and CDR2 SNEGSKA (reference sequence). The CDR3 sequence is CSAEQATSGGQETRYF. CDR3 DNA: TGCAGTGCTGAACAAGCGACTAGCGGGGGCCAAGAGACCCGGTACTTC.

This chain connects TRBV7-2 to TRBJ2-5, with 15 bases aligning to TRBD2. This CDR3 is built from 17 residues. Per the germline V gene, CDR1 is SGHTA and CDR2 is FQGNSA. J lost 2 bases, V lost 5 bases, and 6 bases had no gene match. CDR3 residues: CASSPLGLAGGQETQYF. The CDR3 nucleotides are TGTGCCAGCAGCCCGCTGGGACTAGCGGGGGGACAAGAGACCCAGTACTTC.

V usage is TRBV28 and J usage is TRBJ1-4; TRBD1 agrees at 7 bases. The CDR3 length is 14 residues. CDR1 MDHEN and CDR2 SYDVKM come from the germline V gene. V trimming: 3 bases; J trimming: 5 bases; junction bases outside the gene matches: 3. The CDR3 spells CASSLGQHNEKLFF. CDR3 DNA: TGTGCCAGCAGTTTGGGACAGCACAATGAAAAACTGTTTTTT.

This chain links TRBV30 with TRBJ2-3, with D possibly being TRBD2 (6 bases). Trimming pared 3 bases from V and 0 bases from J, leaving 10 bases between. The CDR3 has 14 residues. CDR1 is GTSNPN, CDR2 SVGIG, per germline (reference sequence). Written as DNA, the CDR3 is TGTGCCTGGAGATCGGGACTTAGCACAGATACGCAGTATTTT. Translating it yields CAWRSGLSTDTQYF.

The J gene is TRBJ2-1, the V gene TRBV11-2; TRBD2 matches 11 bases. Germline CDR1 and CDR2: SGHAT and FQNNGV. With 6 bases clipped from V and 0 bases from J, the junction kept 4 bases outside the gene matches. The CDR3 covers 16 residues. CDR3 in DNA: TGTGCCAGCAGGAACCTAGCGGGAGGCTCCTACAATGAGCAGTTCTTC. Amino acid sequence: CASRNLAGGSYNEQFF.

In the case of this clonotype: The junction differs from germline at one of its ends, possibly a read error. The gene calls are TRBV4-1 and TRBJ2-3; 8 bases align to TRBD2. Germline values: CDR1 MGHRA, CDR2 YSYEKL. The CDR3 contains 16 residues. The DNA for the CDR3 is TGCGCCAGCCGCCAAGCGGAGACTAGCGACACAGATACGCAGTATTTT. Translation: CASRQAETSDTDTQYF.

The genes are TRBV6-2 or TRBV6-3 and TRBJ2-1; D is ambiguous. CDR1 is MNHEY and CDR2 is SVGEGT in the germline V gene. The germline V and J ends were trimmed by 4 bases and 4 bases, with 11 bases remaining between them. The CDR3 length is 14 residues. Here the CDR3 reads CASSFPSIYNEQFF. The CDR3 DNA reads as TGTGCCAGCAGTTTTCCCTCGATTTACAATGAGCAGTTCTTC.

The chain joins TRBV6-2 or TRBV6-3 to TRBJ1-4; 9 bases agree with TRBD1. CDR1 is MNHEY, CDR2 SVGEGT, per germline. This CDR3 contains 14 residues. The J segment lost 6 bases and the V segment lost 5 bases, leaving 4 bases of the junction unmatched. Here the CDR3 DNA reads TGTGCCAGCAGTCTCCGGACAGGGGATGAAAAACTGTTTTTT. Translating it yields CASSLRTGDEKLFF.